This is a list of T cell receptor beta chains from one sample in a study of identical twins. TCRdb processed the 5' RACE reads anew with MiXCR; each CDR3 protein has one entry. The table records around 100,000 distinct CDR3 sequences, about 6% of them present only once. Sequencing input: memory T cells sorted from blood. Receptors originate from a woman between 45 and 65 years old in good health. Each CDR3 is given with its conserved first and last residue. The D gene is left open where the match is weak. Size is omitted from some rows. Given values are once, few, many or a class for expanded clones.

CDR3 length	V gene	J gene	D gene	clone size	CDR3 DNA	CDR3 protein
15	TRBV5-6	TRBJ1-1	.	.	TGTGCCAGCAGCGTTGGGTTCAGGGGAAGGGCTGAAGCTTTCTTT	CASSVGFRGRAEAFF
14	TRBV10-3	TRBJ2-1	TRBD2	many	TGTGCCAACCCCGGGACTAGCGGGAGAAATGAGCAGTTCTTC	CANPGTSGRNEQFF
14	TRBV5-1	TRBJ2-7	.	few	TGCGCCAGCAGCTTATGGTCCTCTCCTTACGAGCAGTACTTC	CASSLWSSPYEQYF
12	TRBV7-8	TRBJ2-5	.	few	TGTGCCAGCAGCTTAGGGGAAGAGACCCAGTACTTC	CASSLGEETQYF
16	TRBV20-1	TRBJ2-7	.	many	TGCAGTGCTACCAGGGAGCTAGGGGAGGCGGGCTACGAGCAGTACTTC	CSATRELGEAGYEQYF
17	TRBV5-1	TRBJ2-3	.	.	TGCGCCAGCAGCTTGCGTCTGAAGGCTACTAGCACAGATACGCAGTATTTT	CASSLRLKATSTDTQYF
16	TRBV11-3	TRBJ2-3	TRBD2	many	TGTGCCAGCAGCCCCGACCGGGAGGCGGGGACAGATACGCAGTATTTT	CASSPDREAGTDTQYF
14	TRBV12-3/TRBV12-4	TRBJ2-7	TRBD2	many	TGTGCCAGCAGCCGCGGGACTAGCGGCTACGAGCAGTACTTC	CASSRGTSGYEQYF
15	TRBV7-9	TRBJ1-3	.	many	TGTGCCAGCAGCTTATGGCAGGGGTTGCGAAACACCATATATTTT	CASSLWQGLRNTIYF
14	TRBV3-1	TRBJ2-1	.	many	TGTGCCAGCAGCCACTCACTTTTTCGCTATGAGCAGTTCTTC	CASSHSLFRYEQFF
13	TRBV20-1	TRBJ1-5	.	many	TGCAGTGCTAGAGACCCGGGAGGTCAGCCCCAGCATTTT	CSARDPGGQPQHF
14	TRBV4-1	TRBJ1-5	.	many	TGCGCCAGCAGCCACCCGGACCTTAATCAGCCCCAGCATTTT	CASSHPDLNQPQHF
13	TRBV28	TRBJ1-2	TRBD1	many	TGTGCCAGCATCCGACAGGGAACTTATGGCTACACCTTC	CASIRQGTYGYTF
15	TRBV11-2	TRBJ2-5	TRBD2	.	TGTGCCAGCAGCTGGGCGGGGCGGGGGCAAGAGACCCAGTACTTC	CASSWAGRGQETQYF
15	TRBV20-1	TRBJ2-1	TRBD2	few	TGCAGTGCTAGAGATATGTCTAGCGGAGTAGGTGAGCAGTTCTTC	CSARDMSSGVGEQFF
16	TRBV7-2	TRBJ2-3	.	many	TGTGCCAGCAGCTTAGGGGGGATGGTGGGGACAGATACGCAGTATTTT	CASSLGGMVGTDTQYF
13	TRBV2	TRBJ2-1	.	many	TGTGCCAGCAGCCTAAGCAGCTACAATGAGCAGTTCTTC	CASSLSSYNEQFF
13	TRBV10-3	TRBJ2-3	.	many	TGTGCCATCAGTGGCAAGTTCACAGATACGCAGTATTTT	CAISGKFTDTQYF
14	TRBV11-3	TRBJ2-5	.	.	TGTGCCAGCAGCTCGCGACGCCCCCAAGAGACCCAGTACTTC	CASSSRRPQETQYF